This T cell receptor beta chain derives from a study of blood T cell repertoires in COVID-19. For the study at large: Some COVID-19 samples were acute and others convalescent; all came from the United States, Italy and Spain. T cells, B-cell-depleted T cells, or PBMCs supplied cDNA or gDNA.

Germline CDR1 MNHNY, CDR2 SVGAGI (reference sequence). Trimming stripped 2 bases from V and 6 bases from J, with 16 bases between. This CDR3 spans 16 amino acids. Original processing notes: Cell counts per sample came from amplifying reference gene primers. Assay: immunoSEQ multiplex PCR; the TCRdb copy retains only in-frame clones and omits some. The V and J calls and clone size are taken from that table; D and trimming were inferred from the DNA. The table records about 200,000 clones, approximately 91% of them present only once. The TCR sequence derives from a man aged 55 to 70 who had recovered from COVID-19. This rearrangement joins TRBV6-6 to TRBJ2-2, with a possible D match to TRBD2 (7 bases). Sequences were obtained from peripheral blood. CDR3 nucleotide sequence: TGTGCCAGCAGTTACCCCGAGGGGGGGCCTCCCGGGGAGCTGTTTTTT. Translating gives CASSYPEGGPPGELFF.